Listed below are T cell receptor beta chains from one sample, sequenced in a study of shared clonotypes between healthy human individuals. Some clones are missing from TCRdb's copy, which holds only in-frame ones; the method was immunoSEQ multiplex PCR. In the table there are millions of clones, about 92% of which are singletons. Sequencing was done on a sample of naive CD4+ T cells sorted from blood. The receptors were sampled from a man between 18 and 29 years old in good health. The CDR3 runs from the conserved cysteine through the conserved F or W. The order of the fields is D gene, V gene, J gene, CDR3 protein, CDR3 DNA. The D gene is left open where the match is weak.

>TRBD1|TRBV18|TRBJ2-7
CASSPLSTGGHEQYF
TGTGCCAGCTCACCATTGAGTACAGGGGGCCACGAGCAGTACTTC
>-|TRBV7-9|TRBJ2-5
CASSAGLGLQETQYF
TGTGCCAGCAGCGCCGGGCTGGGACTGCAAGAGACCCAGTACTTC
>-|TRBV9|TRBJ1-4
CASSVRDVNEKLFF
TGTGCCAGCAGCGTCCGGGACGTAAATGAAAAACTGTTTTTT
>TRBD2|TRBV7-2|TRBJ2-1
CASKSGTSRLNEQFF
TGTGCCAGCAAATCCGGGACTAGCCGTTTGAATGAGCAGTTCTTC
>-|TRBV7-9|TRBJ2-7
CASRALQGHEQYF
TGTGCCAGCAGAGCCCTCCAGGGCCACGAGCAGTACTTC
>-|TRBV2|TRBJ1-2
CASLMRLQNYGYTF
TGTGCCAGCCTCATGAGGCTTCAGAACTATGGCTACACCTTC
>-|TRBV7-2|TRBJ1-2
CASSQPTGLGGYTF
TGTGCCAGCAGCCAACCTACAGGGTTAGGTGGCTACACCTTC
>-|TRBV6-5|TRBJ2-7
CASNPGWGYEQYF
TGTGCCAGCAACCCAGGCTGGGGGTACGAGCAGTACTTC
>-|TRBV7-6|TRBJ1-1
CASSLRGVGVEAFF
TGTGCCAGCAGCTTGCGCGGGGTTGGGGTTGAAGCTTTCTTT
>-|TRBV11-2|TRBJ2-1
CASEIQSHSEQFF
TGTGCCAGTGAGATTCAATCCCATAGTGAGCAGTTCTTC
>TRBD1|TRBV2|TRBJ2-7
CASSYRGPYEQYF
TGTGCCAGCAGTTACAGGGGCCCCTACGAGCAGTACTTC
>TRBD2|TRBV4-1|TRBJ2-4
CASSPLERGAKNIQYF
TGCGCCAGCAGCCCCCTTGAGCGGGGAGCCAAAAACATTCAGTACTTC
>TRBD1|TRBV5-5|TRBJ2-2
CASSAIPGTATGELFF
TGTGCCAGCAGCGCTATACCCGGGACAGCCACCGGGGAGCTGTTTTTT
>-|TRBV7-8|TRBJ2-3
CASSFRRGPDTQYF
TGTGCCAGCAGCTTTAGGAGGGGCCCAGATACGCAGTATTTT
>TRBD1|TRBV5-1|TRBJ2-3
CASSPGTVRADTQYF
TGCGCCAGCAGCCCCGGGACAGTGAGGGCAGATACGCAGTATTTT
>-|TRBV5-1|TRBJ2-2
CASSLALITSIPTGELFF
TGCGCCAGCAGCTTGGCCTTGATAACATCGATTCCCACCGGGGAGCTGTTTTTT